The clone carrying this T cell receptor beta chain was counted between two and nine times. Its antigen is undetermined. In germline, CDR1 is ENHRY, CDR2 SYGVKD. This CDR3 is 13 amino acids long. V was shortened by 4 bases and J by 2 bases, with 8 bases between the two germline ends. PCR amplification relied on 60 Vbeta primers (plus 13 Jbeta primers). The assay was immunoSEQ multiplex PCR, and TCRdb's table has in-frame clones only and misses some. The sample lists 90,000 to 95,000 clones; around three quarters were seen once. This record comes from a study of cytomegalovirus exposure and HLA in healthy donors. Study-wide results and limits: TCR beta chains numbering some 160 were designated cytomegalovirus-associated. TCR beta V segments were, for the most part, productive about 87% or about 30% of the time in an earlier analysis. Available immune exposure information was restricted to CMV serostatus only.

V usage is TRBV10-3 and J usage is TRBJ1-1; no clear D gene. This clonotype originated in a man younger than 40 in good health and CMV-seronegative. Sequences were obtained from PBMCs. CDR3 sequence reads: CAISVAHNTEAFF. CDR3 coding DNA: TGTGCCATCAGTGTAGCACACAACACTGAAGCTTTCTTT.